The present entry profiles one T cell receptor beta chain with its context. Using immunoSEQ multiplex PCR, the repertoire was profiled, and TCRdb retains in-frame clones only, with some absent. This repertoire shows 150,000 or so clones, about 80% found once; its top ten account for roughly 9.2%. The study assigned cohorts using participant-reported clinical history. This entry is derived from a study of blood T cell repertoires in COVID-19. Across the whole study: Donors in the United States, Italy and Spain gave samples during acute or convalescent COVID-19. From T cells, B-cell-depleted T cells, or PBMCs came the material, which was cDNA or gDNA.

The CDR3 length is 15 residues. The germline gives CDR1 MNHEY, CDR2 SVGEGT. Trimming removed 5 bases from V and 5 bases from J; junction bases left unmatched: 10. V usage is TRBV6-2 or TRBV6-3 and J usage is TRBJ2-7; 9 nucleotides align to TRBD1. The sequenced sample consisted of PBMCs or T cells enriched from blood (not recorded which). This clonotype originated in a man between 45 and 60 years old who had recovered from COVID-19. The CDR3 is CASSRPGQGLNEQYF. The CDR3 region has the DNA TGTGCCAGCAGTCGCCCGGGACAGGGCCTAAACGAGCAGTACTTC.